This TCR beta chain came from a study of quantifying T cell responses using KT2 cells. Study in general: Reverse transcription used primers in the TCR alpha and beta constant regions.

Germline-derived CDR1 and CDR2 are SGHVS and FNYEAQ. The V gene end was trimmed by 3 bases and the J gene end by 4 bases; junction bases not matched to a gene: 5. The CDR3 sequence is 14 residues long. Study-level points and caveats: Very high KT2 spike-in numbers caused saturation in KT2 sequence detection.

This clonotype was observed a handful of times. Its antigen is not known. Unfractionated PBMC were spiked with known numbers of KT2 clone cells. Each cDNA got a UMI-containing oligo ligated at its 3' end. An equimolar mix of RC1.1 and RC1.2 primed the beta chain across TRBC1 and TRBC2. TCRdb processed the UMI-ligation and nested PCR reads anew with MiXCR; each CDR3 protein has one entry. The table records roughly 50,000 distinct CDR3 sequences, approximately 13% of them present only once. The genes are TRBV7-6 and TRBJ1-1; 7 nucleotides agree with TRBD1. Sequences were obtained from PBMCs spiked with cells of the T cell clone KT2. This TCR came from a human donor. This chain's CDR3 is CASSLTGLATEAFF. The CDR3 DNA reads as TGTGCCAGCAGCTTGACAGGGCTAGCCACTGAAGCTTTCTTT.